This T cell receptor beta chain was obtained from a study of CXCR3-negative and CXCR3-positive naive CD8 T cells. Study results and caveats: Naive subsets did not differ in surface CD5, and TRB CDR3 properties served to infer TCR strength. For CXCR3-positive naive cells, TRB CDR3s were more hydrophobic than those of CXCR3-negative naive cells. Post-cryopreservation CXCR3 expression was partly diminished, and the bulk of assays employed fresh PBMCs.

With regard to this clonotype: Antigen: not known.

This CDR3 is 13 amino acids long. Germline CDR1 is MNHEY and CDR2 is SVGEGT. Using triplicate sorts, some 300,000 cells were collected each time from every CD8+ T cell subset. CD45RO-CCR7+CD27+CD95- characterized naive CD8+ T cells. The TRB cDNA libraries were prepared by 5' RACE with UMI labels. Following a re-call of the 5' RACE reads, TCRdb has one entry per CDR3 protein and lacks DNA. The sample totals roughly 130,000 distinct CDR3 sequences; its top ten clones hold 0.5% to 0.7%. Material for sequencing was naive CXCR3+ CD8+ T cells from blood. The subset was: CD45RO-CCR7+CD27+CD95- naive CD8+ T cells expressing CXCR3 (TNR3+). V and J are TRBV6-2 or TRBV6-3 and TRBJ1-2. The receptor was isolated from a human donor in good health. Some clones in this sample may be carry-over from other donors' samples. The CDR3: CASSLLPNYGYTF.